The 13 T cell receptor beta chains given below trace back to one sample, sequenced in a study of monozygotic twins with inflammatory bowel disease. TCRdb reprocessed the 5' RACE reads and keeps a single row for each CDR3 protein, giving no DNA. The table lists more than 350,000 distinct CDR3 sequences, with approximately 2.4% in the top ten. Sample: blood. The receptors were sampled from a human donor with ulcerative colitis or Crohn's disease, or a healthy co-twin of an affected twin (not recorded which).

The CDR3 is CASSALQGEAFF. The genes are TRBV4-3 and TRBJ1-1. Germline assignment: CDR1 LGHNA and CDR2 YSLEER. This CDR3 has 12 residues.

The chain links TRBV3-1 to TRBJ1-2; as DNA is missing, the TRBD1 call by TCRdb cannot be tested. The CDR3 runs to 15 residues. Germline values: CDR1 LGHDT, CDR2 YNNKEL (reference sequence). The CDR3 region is CASSQGVGDGYGYTF.

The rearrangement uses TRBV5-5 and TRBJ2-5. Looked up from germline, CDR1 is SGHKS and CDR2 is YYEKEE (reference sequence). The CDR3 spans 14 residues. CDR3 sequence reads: CASSQRLGQETQYF.

The CDR3 region is CSASRGERGYTF. The chain uses TRBV20-1 and TRBJ1-2; the TRBD1 assignment by TCRdb is unverifiable without DNA. This CDR3 is built from 12 residues. The germline V gene encodes CDR1 DFQATT and CDR2 SNEGSKA (reference sequence).

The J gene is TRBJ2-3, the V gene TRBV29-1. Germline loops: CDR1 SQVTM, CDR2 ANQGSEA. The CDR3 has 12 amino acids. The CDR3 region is CSVEGFTDTQYF.

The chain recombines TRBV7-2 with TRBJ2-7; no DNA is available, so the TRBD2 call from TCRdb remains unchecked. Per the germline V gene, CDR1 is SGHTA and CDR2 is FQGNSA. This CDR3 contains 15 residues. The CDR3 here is CASSSTSGNNYEQYF.

The CDR3 region is CASSVSGTGIKNEQFF. This chain joins TRBV2 and TRBJ2-1; the TCRdb D gene call, TRBD1, has no DNA to confirm it. CDR3 length: 16 amino acids. The germline gives CDR1 SNHLY, CDR2 FYNNEI.

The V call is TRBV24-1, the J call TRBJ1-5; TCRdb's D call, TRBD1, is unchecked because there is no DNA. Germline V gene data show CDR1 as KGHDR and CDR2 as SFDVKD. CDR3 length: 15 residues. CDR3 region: CATSDSGPLNQPQHF.

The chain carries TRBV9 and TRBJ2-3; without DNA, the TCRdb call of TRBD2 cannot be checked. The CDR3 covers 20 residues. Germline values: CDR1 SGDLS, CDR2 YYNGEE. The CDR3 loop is CASSASSSFGLAGFGDTQYF.

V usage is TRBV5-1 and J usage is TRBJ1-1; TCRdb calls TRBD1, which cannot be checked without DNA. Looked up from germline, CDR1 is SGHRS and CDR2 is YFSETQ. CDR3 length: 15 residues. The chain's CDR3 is CASSPGQGVRTEAFF. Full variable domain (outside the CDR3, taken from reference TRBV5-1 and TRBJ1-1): KAGVTQTPRYLIKTRGQQVTLSCSPISGHRSVSWYQQTPGQGLQFLFEYFSETQRNKGNFPGRFSGRQFSNSRSEMNVSTLELGDSALYLCASSPGQGVRTEAFFGQGTRLTVV.

Here the CDR3 reads CATSRDSAAYNEQFF. The chain recombines TRBV15 with TRBJ2-1. The CDR3 runs to 15 residues. CDR1 and CDR2 (germline): LNHNV, YYDKDF (reference sequence).

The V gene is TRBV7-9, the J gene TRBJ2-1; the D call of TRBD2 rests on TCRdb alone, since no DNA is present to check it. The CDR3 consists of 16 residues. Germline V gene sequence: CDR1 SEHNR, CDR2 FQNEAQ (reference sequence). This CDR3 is CASSTLTSGVVHEQFF. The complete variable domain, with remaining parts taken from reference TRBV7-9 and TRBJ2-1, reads DTGVSQNPRHKITKRGQNVTFRCDPISEHNRLYWYRQTLGQGPEFLTYFQNEAQLEKSRLLSDRFSAERPKGSFSTLEIQRTEQGDSAMYLCASSTLTSGVVHEQFFGPGTRLTVL.

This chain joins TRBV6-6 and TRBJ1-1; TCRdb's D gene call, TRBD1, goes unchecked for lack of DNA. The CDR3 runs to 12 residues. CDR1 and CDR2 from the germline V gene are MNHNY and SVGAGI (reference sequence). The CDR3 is CASSYEDARAFF.